This TCR beta chain stems from a study of blood T cell repertoires in COVID-19. For the study at large: The study drew acute and convalescent COVID-19 samples from the United States, Italy and Spain. Nucleic acid was either cDNA or gDNA, and it came from T cells, B-cell-depleted T cells, or PBMCs.

CDR1 MNHEY and CDR2 SMNVEV come from the germline V gene (reference sequence). Trimming took 8 bases from V and 5 from J; bases not matched to a gene: 15. This CDR3 comprises 19 residues. Per the study methods: Estimation of nucleated cell counts relied on the amplification of reference gene primers. TCRdb's table, derived via immunoSEQ multiplex PCR, lists solely in-frame clones and lacks some. D and trimming come from the DNA, and the V and J calls and clone size come from that table. The table has around 200,000 clones, approximately 86% seen once. V usage is TRBV27 and J usage is TRBJ2-2, with TRBD2 identical over 15 bases. The sequencing input was peripheral blood. This TCR was sampled from an older man with acute or convalescent COVID-19. CDR3: CASRPWTSGGAGATGELFF. Written as DNA, the CDR3 is TGTGCCAGCCGACCTTGGACTAGCGGGGGGGCCGGGGCGACCGGGGAGCTGTTTTTT.